The 23 T cell receptor beta chains below were found in one sample sequenced in a study of Graves' ophthalmopathy and Graves' hyperthyroidism. Amplification of TCR beta CDR3 regions used RNA transcripts. First-round RT-PCR relied on HTBI primers, and a second-round multiplex PCR came next. From the multiplex PCR reads, TCRdb called clonotypes with MiXCR, one entry per CDR3 protein. The sample lists some 400,000 distinct CDR3 sequences, around 18% occurring once. The specimen was peripheral blood. The receptor set was obtained from a woman younger than 30 with Graves' ophthalmopathy.

In its sample, this clonotype was seen many times. This chain links TRBV7-2 with TRBJ1-3, with no clear D. CDR1 and CDR2 (germline): SGHTA, FQGNSA. The length of the CDR3 is 13 residues. Trimming took off 5 bases at V and 4 bases at J, with 9 bases between the two ends. CDR3 residues: CASSRTGGNTIYF. The DNA for the CDR3 is TGTGCCAGCAGCCGGACTGGGGGAAACACCATATATTTT.

This clonotype was counted many times. This chain links TRBV19 with TRBJ1-1; D possibly corresponds to TRBD1 (5 bases). The germline V gene has CDR1 LNHDA and CDR2 SQIVND (reference sequence). Trimming removed 6 bases at V and 4 bases at J, with 21 bases between. The CDR3 is 16 residues long. The CDR3 nucleotides read TGTGCCAGTAGCGAGCGTTTTGGGACGGCGGGCACTGAAGCTTTCTTT. This encodes CASSERFGTAGTEAFF.

This clonotype occurred many times. The chain links TRBV13 to TRBJ1-1, with a possible D match to TRBD1 (5 bases). The V gene's germline CDR1 is PRHDT and CDR2 FYEKMQ (reference sequence). There are 15 residues in the CDR3. V gave up 5 bases and J gave up 0 bases, with 13 bases separating them. CDR3 residues: CASSPAGPLNTEAFF. As DNA, the CDR3 is TGTGCCAGCAGCCCCGCGGGACCGCTGAACACTGAAGCTTTCTTT. Looking up the rest from reference TRBV13 and TRBJ1-1 gives the full variable domain: AAGVIQSPRHLIKEKRETATLKCYPIPRHDTVYWYQQGPGQDPQFLISFYEKMQSDKGSIPDRFSAQQFSDYHSELNMSSLELGDSALYFCASSPAGPLNTEAFFGQGTRLTVV.

This clonotype was found many times. The chain recombines TRBV29-1 with TRBJ2-7; D could derive from TRBD1 or TRBD2 (5 bases each). The CDR3 is 12 amino acids. Germline V gives CDR1 SQVTM, CDR2 ANQGSEA. Here the CDR3 reads CSAGTSTYEQYF. DNA of the CDR3: TGCAGTGCCGGGACCTCAACCTACGAGCAGTACTTC.

This clonotype was seen at least ten times. V and J are TRBV2 and TRBJ1-5; 8 positions agree with TRBD1. Trimming removed 2 bases from V and 5 bases from J; junction bases left unmatched: 8. The CDR3 consists of 16 residues. In germline, CDR1 is SNHLY, CDR2 FYNNEI. The CDR3: CASSERTGTGYQPQHF. CDR3 DNA: TGTGCCAGCAGTGAAAGGACCGGGACAGGATATCAGCCCCAGCATTTT.

Many counts were recorded for this clonotype. The rearrangement links TRBV28 to TRBJ1-5; D gene uncertain. Trimming cost V 7 bases and J 4 bases, with 14 bases left between them. Germline V lookup: CDR1 MDHEN, CDR2 SYDVKM. The CDR3 sequence is 14 residues long. This chain's CDR3 is CASKGGTANQPQHF. In DNA form, the CDR3 reads TGTGCCAGCAAGGGCGGCACTGCGAATCAGCCCCAGCATTTT. Based on the CDR3 plus reference TRBV28 and TRBJ1-5, the full variable domain is DVKVTQSSRYLVKRTGEKVFLECVQDMDHENMFWYRQDPGLGLRLIYFSYDVKMKEKGDIPEGYSVSREKKERFSLILESASTNQTSMYLCASKGGTANQPQHFGDGTRLSIL.

This clonotype occurred many times. The V call is TRBV6-2 or TRBV6-3, the J call TRBJ1-1, with no clear D. The length of the CDR3 is 16 residues. Trimming pared 5 bases from V and 5 bases from J, leaving 21 bases between. The germline V gene encodes CDR1 MNHEY and CDR2 SVGEGT. The CDR3 DNA is TGTGCCAGCAGTCCCTCACGTATGGGGAGATGGACTGAAGCTTTCTTT. The encoded protein is CASSPSRMGRWTEAFF.

This clonotype was counted once. CDR3 in amino acids: CASTDKDSYEQYF. In DNA form, the CDR3 reads TGTGCCAGCACCGATAAGGACAGCTACGAGCAGTACTTC. The rearrangement joins TRBV27 to TRBJ2-7; tentative D call: TRBD1 (6 bases). Between the trimmed V and J ends, which lost 7 bases and 3 bases, there was a span of 13 bases. CDR1 is MNHEY and CDR2 is SMNVEV in the germline V gene (reference sequence). This CDR3 is built from 13 residues.

This clonotype came up many times. The CDR3 sequence: CASSENGRLFGETQYF. The DNA for the CDR3 is TGCGCCAGCAGCGAGAACGGGCGATTGTTCGGGGAGACCCAGTACTTC. The chain employs TRBV5-1 and TRBJ2-5; D unclear. Germline V gene sequence: CDR1 SGHRS, CDR2 YFSETQ. CDR3 length equals 16 residues. V lost 4 bases, J lost 5 bases, and 21 bases lay in between.

This clonotype was detected ten times or more. V gene TRBV10-3 combines with J gene TRBJ2-7; no firm D call. This CDR3 region has 12 residues. CDR1 is ENHRY and CDR2 is SYGVKD in the germline V gene. Trimming took off 2 bases at V and 0 bases at J, with 2 bases between the two ends. The CDR3 protein is CAISEDSYEQYF. CDR3 bases: TGTGCCATCAGTGAGGACTCCTACGAGCAGTACTTC.

This clonotype was detected only a few times. The chain joins TRBV6-5 to TRBJ2-5; TRBD2 might be the D (5 bases). Trimming left V 2 bases short and J 4 bases short, with 11 bases between. CDR3 length: 14 residues. From germline, CDR1 is MNHEY and CDR2 SVGAGI. CDR3 loop: CASSYGRAGETQYF. DNA of the CDR3: TGTGCCAGCAGTTACGGCCGCGCGGGAGAGACCCAGTACTTC.

This clonotype has a count of ten or more. The rearrangement joins TRBV2 to TRBJ1-2; D is perhaps TRBD1 (5 bases). V lost 2 bases to trimming and J lost 11 bases, with 12 bases between them. The germline V gene encodes CDR1 SNHLY and CDR2 FYNNEI. This CDR3 contains 12 residues. As DNA, the CDR3 is TGTGCCAGCAGTGAAATTCTGGAGGGGTACACCTTC. It encodes CASSEILEGYTF.

The chain couples TRBV7-2 to TRBJ2-5; 11 bases map to TRBD2. The length of the CDR3 is 16 residues. CDR1 SGHTA and CDR2 FQGNSA come from the germline V gene. J gave up 9 bases and V 5 bases, and 14 bases lay outside the gene matches. DNA for the CDR3: TGTGCCAGCAGCCGTGATATAGCGGGAGGGCAGGAGGCCCAGTACTTC. Encoded protein: CASSRDIAGGQEAQYF.

This clonotype was observed at least ten times. The V and J genes are TRBV7-2 and TRBJ2-5, with TRBD1 as a possible D gene (5 bases). The CDR3 totals 14 residues. V lost 5 bases, J lost 1 base, and 11 bases lay in between. CDR1 and CDR2 (germline): SGHTA, FQGNSA. The CDR3 spells CASSAWTSQETQYF. Here the CDR3 DNA reads TGTGCCAGCAGCGCGTGGACATCCCAAGAGACCCAGTACTTC.

Points on this clonotype: A much larger clone is a single base away; this may be a read error. The chain recombines TRBV3-1 with TRBJ2-7; D may be TRBD2 (7 bases). Looked up from germline, CDR1 is LGHDT and CDR2 is YNNKEL (reference sequence). This CDR3 has 12 amino acids. The CDR3, as DNA: TGTGCCGGCAGCCAAGCGGGGACACAGCAGTACTTC. This translates into CAGSQAGTQQYF.

This clonotype has a count of ten or more. The chain links TRBV6-1 to TRBJ1-1, with D tentatively TRBD1 (6 bases). The CDR3 is made up of 18 amino acids. Germline V lookup: CDR1 MNHNS, CDR2 SASEGT. V lost 5 bases and J lost 1, with 23 bases in between. In DNA, the CDR3 is TGTGCCAGCAGTCGAACCGGACAGAGCATCACCAGGAACACTGAAGCTTTCTTT. Amino acids: CASSRTGQSITRNTEAFF.

This clonotype has just a few counts. The CDR3 sequence is CASSHLEVEQYF. CDR3 nucleotides: TGTGCCAGCAGTCACCTGGAGGTCGAGCAGTACTTC. The J gene is TRBJ2-7, the V gene TRBV6-2 or TRBV6-3; tentative D call: TRBD2 (5 bases). The germline V gene has CDR1 MNHEY and CDR2 SVGEGT. The CDR3 extends over 12 amino acids. V was cut by 5 bases and J by 6 bases, with 11 bases left in between.

Comments on this clonotype: This is likely a read error, given that the CDR3 carries no conserved phenylalanine or tryptophan at its end. CDR3 in amino acids: CASSRKMRETQYL. The CDR3 DNA reads as TGTGCCAGCAGCCGCAAGATGCGAGAGACCCAGTACCTC. This chain joins TRBV3-1 and TRBJ2-5, with unresolved D. V shed 4 bases and J shed 4 bases, with 10 bases lying between them. CDR3 length: 13 residues. The V gene's germline CDR1 is LGHDT and CDR2 YNNKEL (reference sequence).

This clonotype was recorded many times. J is TRBJ1-6 and V is TRBV12-3 or TRBV12-4; possibly TRBD1 for D (5 bases). The CDR3 runs 14 residues. The ends were cut back, 3 bases at V and 9 bases at J, with 12 bases in the middle. For the CDR3, the DNA is TGTGCCAGCAGTTTGATGGGGCCGCGTTCACCCCTCCACTTT. This translates into CASSLMGPRSPLHF.

V is TRBV11-2 and J is TRBJ1-2; weak D call: TRBD1 (5 bases). The germline V and J ends were trimmed by 1 base and 5 bases, with 20 bases remaining between them. The V gene's germline CDR1 is SGHAT and CDR2 FQNNGV. The CDR3 spans 17 residues. CDR3 protein: CASSLVRSGARRYGYTF. DNA of the CDR3: TGTGCCAGCAGCTTAGTACGGTCTGGGGCGCGTCGGTATGGCTACACCTTC.

The rearrangement joins TRBV7-2 to TRBJ2-2, with D possibly matching TRBD1 (6 bases). CDR3 length: 15 residues. The germline V gene encodes CDR1 SGHTA and CDR2 FQGNSA. Trimming took off 4 bases at V and 7 bases at J, with 16 bases between the two ends. CDR3 residues: CASSSQYREHGELFF. CDR3 DNA: TGTGCCAGCAGCTCGCAATACAGGGAACACGGGGAGCTGTTTTTT.

In its sample, this clonotype was seen many times. The rearrangement links TRBV6-1 to TRBJ2-7, with D perhaps TRBD1 or TRBD2 (5 bases each). This CDR3 contains 16 residues. V lost 6 bases, J lost 1 base, and 19 bases lay in between. The germline gives CDR1 MNHNS, CDR2 SASEGT. CDR3 in amino acids: CASRNTGLGISYEQYF. The CDR3 DNA reads TGTGCCAGCAGGAATACAGGACTTGGTATTTCCTACGAGCAGTACTTC.

This clonotype has ten or more counts. The rearrangement uses TRBV11-2 and TRBJ2-3; D is ambiguous. Germline values: CDR1 SGHAT, CDR2 FQNNGV. The CDR3 covers 16 residues. The V and J ends lost 5 bases and 4 bases respectively, with 19 bases between them. CDR3 in amino acids: CASSPSRVTSSDTQYF. The CDR3 region has the DNA TGTGCCAGCAGCCCCTCCCGGGTAACGTCGTCAGATACGCAGTATTTT.